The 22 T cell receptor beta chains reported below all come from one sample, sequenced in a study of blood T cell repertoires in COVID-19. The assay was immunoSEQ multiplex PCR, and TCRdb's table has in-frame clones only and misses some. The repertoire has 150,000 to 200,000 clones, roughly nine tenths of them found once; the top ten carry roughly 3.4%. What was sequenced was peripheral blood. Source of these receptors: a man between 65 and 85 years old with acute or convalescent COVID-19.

The CDR3 sequence is CASSRTSGLEQYF. The CDR3 DNA reads TGTGCCAGCAGCCGGACTAGCGGCCTGGAGCAGTACTTC. The V call is TRBV3-1 (or the pseudogene TRBV3-2), the J call TRBJ2-7, with 10 bases identical to TRBD2. There are 13 residues in the CDR3. V lost 4 bases to trimming and J lost 7 bases; unmatched junction nucleotides: 4. Germline-derived CDR1 and CDR2 are LGHDT and YNNKEL (reference sequence).

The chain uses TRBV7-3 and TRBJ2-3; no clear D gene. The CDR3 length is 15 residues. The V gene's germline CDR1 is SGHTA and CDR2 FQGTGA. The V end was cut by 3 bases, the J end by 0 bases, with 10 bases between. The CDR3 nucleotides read TGTGCCAGCAGCTTGAGAACCTTTAGCACAGATACGCAGTATTTT. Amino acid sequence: CASSLRTFSTDTQYF.

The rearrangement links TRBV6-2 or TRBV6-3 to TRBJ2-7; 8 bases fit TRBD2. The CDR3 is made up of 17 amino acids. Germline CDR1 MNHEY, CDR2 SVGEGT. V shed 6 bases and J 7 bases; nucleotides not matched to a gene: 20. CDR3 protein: CASSSLWWRGAPGEQYF. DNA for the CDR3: TGTGCCAGCAGCTCGCTGTGGTGGCGGGGGGCCCCTGGTGAGCAGTACTTC.

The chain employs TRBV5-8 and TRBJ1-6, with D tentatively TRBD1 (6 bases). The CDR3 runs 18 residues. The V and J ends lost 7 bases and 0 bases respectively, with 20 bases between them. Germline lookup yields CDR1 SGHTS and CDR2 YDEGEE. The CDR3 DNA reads TGTGCCAGCGGGATTGGGGGCTTAAGGAGCTCCTATAATTCACCCCTCCACTTT. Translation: CASGIGGLRSSYNSPLHF. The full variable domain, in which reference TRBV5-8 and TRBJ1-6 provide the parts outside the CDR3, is EAGVTQSPTHLIKTRGQQATLRCSPISGHTSVYWYQQALGLGLQFLLWYDEGEERNRGNFPPRFSGRQFPNYSSELNVNALELEDSALYLCASGIGGLRSSYNSPLHFGNGTRLTVT.

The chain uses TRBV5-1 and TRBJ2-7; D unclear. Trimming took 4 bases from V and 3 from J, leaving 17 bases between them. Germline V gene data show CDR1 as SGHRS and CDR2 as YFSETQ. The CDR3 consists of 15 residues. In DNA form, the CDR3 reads TGCGCCAGCAGCCCCCAGCGAGCGCTAAACTACGAGCAGTACTTC. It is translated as CASSPQRALNYEQYF.

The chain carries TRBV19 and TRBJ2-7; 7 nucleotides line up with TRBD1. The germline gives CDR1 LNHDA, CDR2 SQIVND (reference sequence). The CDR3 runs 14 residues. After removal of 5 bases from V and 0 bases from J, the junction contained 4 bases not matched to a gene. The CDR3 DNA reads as TGTGCCAGTAGTTTACAGGGGTCCTCCTACGAGCAGTACTTC. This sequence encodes CASSLQGSSYEQYF. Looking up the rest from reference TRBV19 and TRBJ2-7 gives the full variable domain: DGGITQSPKYLFRKEGQNVTLSCEQNLNHDAMYWYRQDPGQGLRLIYYSQIVNDFQKGDIAEGYSVSREKKESFPLTVTSAQKNPTAFYLCASSLQGSSYEQYFGPGTRLTVT.

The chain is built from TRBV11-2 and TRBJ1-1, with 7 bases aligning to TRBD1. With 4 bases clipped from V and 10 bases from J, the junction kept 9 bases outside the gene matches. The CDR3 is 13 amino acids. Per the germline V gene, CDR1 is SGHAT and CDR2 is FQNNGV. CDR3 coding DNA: TGTGCCAGCAGCTCTCGACAGGGCCTAGTAGCTTTCTTT. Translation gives CASSSRQGLVAFF.

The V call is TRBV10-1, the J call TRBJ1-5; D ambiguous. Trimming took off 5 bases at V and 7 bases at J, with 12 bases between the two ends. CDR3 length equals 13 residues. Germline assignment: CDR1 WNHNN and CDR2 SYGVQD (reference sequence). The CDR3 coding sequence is TGCGCCAGCAGTAGACCCGGAGGGCAGCCCCAGCATTTT. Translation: CASSRPGGQPQHF.

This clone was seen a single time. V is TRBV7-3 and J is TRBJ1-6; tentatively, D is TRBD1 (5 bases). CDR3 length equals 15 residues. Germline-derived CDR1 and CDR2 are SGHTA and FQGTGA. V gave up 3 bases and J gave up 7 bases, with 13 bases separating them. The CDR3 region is CASSFSGGRNSPLHF. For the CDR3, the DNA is TGTGCCAGCAGCTTCTCGGGGGGTAGAAATTCACCCCTCCACTTT. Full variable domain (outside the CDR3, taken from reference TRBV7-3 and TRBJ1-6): GAGVSQTPSNKVTEKGKYVELRCDPISGHTALYWYRQSLGQGPEFLIYFQGTGAADDSGLPNDRFFAVRPEGSVSTLKIQRTERGDSAVYLCASSFSGGRNSPLHFGNGTRLTVT.

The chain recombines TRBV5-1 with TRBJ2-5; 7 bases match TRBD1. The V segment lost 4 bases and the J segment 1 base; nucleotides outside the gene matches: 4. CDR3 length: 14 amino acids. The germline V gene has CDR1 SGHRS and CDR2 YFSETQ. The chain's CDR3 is CASSHRQGQETQYF. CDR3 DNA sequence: TGCGCCAGCAGCCATCGACAGGGCCAAGAGACCCAGTACTTC.

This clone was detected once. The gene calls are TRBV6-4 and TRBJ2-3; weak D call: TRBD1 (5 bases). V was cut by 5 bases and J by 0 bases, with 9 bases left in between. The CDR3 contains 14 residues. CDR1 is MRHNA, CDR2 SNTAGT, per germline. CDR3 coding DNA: TGTGCCAGCAGTCGACAGTTTAGCACAGATACGCAGTATTTT. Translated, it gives CASSRQFSTDTQYF.

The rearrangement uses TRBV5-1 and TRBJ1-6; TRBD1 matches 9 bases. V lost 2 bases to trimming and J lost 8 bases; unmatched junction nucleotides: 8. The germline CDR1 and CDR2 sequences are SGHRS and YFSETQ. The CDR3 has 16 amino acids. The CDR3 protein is CASSLIETGGDSPLHF. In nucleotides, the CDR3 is TGCGCCAGCAGCTTAATTGAGACAGGGGGTGATTCACCCCTCCACTTT.

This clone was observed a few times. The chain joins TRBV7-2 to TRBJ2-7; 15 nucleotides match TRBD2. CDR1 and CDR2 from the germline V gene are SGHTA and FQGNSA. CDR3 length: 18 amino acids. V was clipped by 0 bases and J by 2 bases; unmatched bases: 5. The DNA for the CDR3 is TGTGCCAGCAGCTTAGCGGGACTAGCGGGGGGTACCACCTACGAGCAGTACTTC. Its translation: CASSLAGLAGGTTYEQYF.

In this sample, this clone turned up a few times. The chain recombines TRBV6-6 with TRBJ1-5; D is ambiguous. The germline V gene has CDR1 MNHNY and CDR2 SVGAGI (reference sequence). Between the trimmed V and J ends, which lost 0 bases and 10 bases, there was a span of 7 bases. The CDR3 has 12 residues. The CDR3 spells CASSYSNSPQHF. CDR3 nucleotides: TGTGCCAGCAGTTACTCAAATAGTCCCCAGCATTTT.

This CDR3 reads CASSLGLAGSTDTQYF. The CDR3 DNA follows: TGTGCCAGCAGTTTAGGGCTAGCAGGTAGCACAGATACGCAGTATTTT. This chain uses TRBV27 with TRBJ2-3; D is perhaps TRBD2 (5 bases). V was pared by 2 bases and J by 0 bases, with 12 bases between. Germline V gives CDR1 MNHEY, CDR2 SMNVEV (reference sequence). The CDR3 covers 16 residues.

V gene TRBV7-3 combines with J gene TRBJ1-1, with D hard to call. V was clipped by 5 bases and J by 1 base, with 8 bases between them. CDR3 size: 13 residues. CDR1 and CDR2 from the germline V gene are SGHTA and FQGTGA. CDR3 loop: CASSGGPNTEAFF. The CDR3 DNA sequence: TGTGCCAGCAGCGGCGGGCCGAACACTGAAGCTTTCTTT. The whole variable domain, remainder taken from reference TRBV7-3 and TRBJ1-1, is GAGVSQTPSNKVTEKGKYVELRCDPISGHTALYWYRQSLGQGPEFLIYFQGTGAADDSGLPNDRFFAVRPEGSVSTLKIQRTERGDSAVYLCASSGGPNTEAFFGQGTRLTVV.

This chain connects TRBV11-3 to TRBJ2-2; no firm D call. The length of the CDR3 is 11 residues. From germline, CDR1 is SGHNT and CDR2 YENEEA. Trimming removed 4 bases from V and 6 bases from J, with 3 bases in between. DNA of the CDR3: TGTGCCAGCAGCTCCTCCGGGGAGCTGTTTTTT. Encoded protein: CASSSSGELFF.

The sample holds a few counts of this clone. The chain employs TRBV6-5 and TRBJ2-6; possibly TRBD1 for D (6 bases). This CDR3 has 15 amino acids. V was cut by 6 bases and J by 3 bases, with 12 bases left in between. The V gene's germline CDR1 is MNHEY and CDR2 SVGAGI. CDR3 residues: CASSQGTIGANVLTF. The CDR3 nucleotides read TGTGCCAGCAGCCAAGGGACAATTGGGGCCAACGTCCTGACTTTC.

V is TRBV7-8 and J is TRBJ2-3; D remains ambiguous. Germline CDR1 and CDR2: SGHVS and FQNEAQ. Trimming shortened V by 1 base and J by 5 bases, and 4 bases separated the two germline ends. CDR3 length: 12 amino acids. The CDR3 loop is CASSLDRDTQYF. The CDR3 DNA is TGTGCCAGCAGCTTAGATAGAGATACGCAGTATTTT.

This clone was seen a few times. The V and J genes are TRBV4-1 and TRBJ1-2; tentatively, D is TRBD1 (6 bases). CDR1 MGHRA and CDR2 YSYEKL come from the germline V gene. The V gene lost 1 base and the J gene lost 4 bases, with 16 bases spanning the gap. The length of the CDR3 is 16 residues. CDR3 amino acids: CASSQVPRTVGYGYTF. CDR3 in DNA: TGCGCCAGCAGCCAAGTCCCAAGGACAGTGGGCTATGGCTACACCTTC.

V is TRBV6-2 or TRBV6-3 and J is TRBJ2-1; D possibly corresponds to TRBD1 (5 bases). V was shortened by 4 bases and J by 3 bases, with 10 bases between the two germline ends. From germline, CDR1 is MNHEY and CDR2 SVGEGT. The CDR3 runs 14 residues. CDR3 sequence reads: CASSFKQDYNEQFF. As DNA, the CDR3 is TGTGCCAGCAGTTTCAAACAGGACTACAATGAGCAGTTCTTC.

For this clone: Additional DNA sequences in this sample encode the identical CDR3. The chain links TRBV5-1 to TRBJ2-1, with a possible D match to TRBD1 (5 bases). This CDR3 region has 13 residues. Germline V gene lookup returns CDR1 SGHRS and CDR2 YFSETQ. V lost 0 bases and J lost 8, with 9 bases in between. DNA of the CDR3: TGCGCCAGCAGCTTGGCCCAGGGCGATGAGCAGTTCTTC. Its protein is CASSLAQGDEQFF.